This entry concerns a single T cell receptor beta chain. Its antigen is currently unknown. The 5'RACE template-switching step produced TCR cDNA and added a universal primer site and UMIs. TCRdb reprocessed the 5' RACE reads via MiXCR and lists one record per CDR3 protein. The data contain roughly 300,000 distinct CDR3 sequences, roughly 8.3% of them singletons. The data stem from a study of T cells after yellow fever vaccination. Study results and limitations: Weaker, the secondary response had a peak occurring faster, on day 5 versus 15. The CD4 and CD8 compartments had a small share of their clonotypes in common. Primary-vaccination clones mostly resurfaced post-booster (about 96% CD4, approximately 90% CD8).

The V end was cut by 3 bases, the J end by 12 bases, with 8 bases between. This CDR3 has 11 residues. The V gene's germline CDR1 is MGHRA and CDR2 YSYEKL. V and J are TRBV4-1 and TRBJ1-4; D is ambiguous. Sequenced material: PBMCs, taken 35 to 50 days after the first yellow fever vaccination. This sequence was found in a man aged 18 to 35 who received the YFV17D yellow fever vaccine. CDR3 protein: CASSHDGQLFF. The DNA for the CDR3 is TGCGCCAGCAGCCACGATGGGCAACTGTTTTTT.